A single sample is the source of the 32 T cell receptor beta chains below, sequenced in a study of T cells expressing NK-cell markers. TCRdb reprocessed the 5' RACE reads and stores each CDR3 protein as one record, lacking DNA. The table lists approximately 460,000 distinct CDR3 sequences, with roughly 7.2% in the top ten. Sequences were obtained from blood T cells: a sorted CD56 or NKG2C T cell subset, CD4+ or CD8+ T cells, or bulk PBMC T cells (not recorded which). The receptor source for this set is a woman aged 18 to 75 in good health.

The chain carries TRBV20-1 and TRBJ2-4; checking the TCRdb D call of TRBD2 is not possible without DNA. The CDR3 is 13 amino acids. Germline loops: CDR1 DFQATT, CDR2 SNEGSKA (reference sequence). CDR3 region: CSAKRRAEDIQYF.

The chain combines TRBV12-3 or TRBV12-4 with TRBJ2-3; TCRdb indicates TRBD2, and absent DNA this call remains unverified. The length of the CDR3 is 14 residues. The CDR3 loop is CASSLPERTDTQYF.

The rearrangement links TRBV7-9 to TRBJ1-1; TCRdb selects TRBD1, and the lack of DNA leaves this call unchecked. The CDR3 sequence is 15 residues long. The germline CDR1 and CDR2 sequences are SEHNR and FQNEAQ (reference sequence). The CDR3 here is CASSLTSTGAPVPFF.

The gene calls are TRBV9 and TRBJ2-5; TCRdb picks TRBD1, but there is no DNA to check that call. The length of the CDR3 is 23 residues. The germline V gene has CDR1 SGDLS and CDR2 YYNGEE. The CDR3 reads CASSVAGADLNLAGGFAQETQYF.

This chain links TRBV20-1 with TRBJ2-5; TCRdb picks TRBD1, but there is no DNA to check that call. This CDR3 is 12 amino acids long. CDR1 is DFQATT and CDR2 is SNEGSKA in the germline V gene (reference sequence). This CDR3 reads CSAAWGEETQYF.

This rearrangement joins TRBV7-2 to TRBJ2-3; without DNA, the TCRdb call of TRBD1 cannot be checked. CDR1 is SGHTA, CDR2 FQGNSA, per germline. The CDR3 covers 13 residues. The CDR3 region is CASSPRRQDTQYF.

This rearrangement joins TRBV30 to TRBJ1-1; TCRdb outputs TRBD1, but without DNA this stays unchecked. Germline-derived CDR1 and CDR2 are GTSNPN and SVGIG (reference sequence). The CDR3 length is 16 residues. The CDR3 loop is CAWNQDRGRGNTEAFF.

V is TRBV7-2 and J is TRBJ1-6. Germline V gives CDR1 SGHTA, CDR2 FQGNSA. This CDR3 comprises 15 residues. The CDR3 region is CASSLVPGYNSPLHF.

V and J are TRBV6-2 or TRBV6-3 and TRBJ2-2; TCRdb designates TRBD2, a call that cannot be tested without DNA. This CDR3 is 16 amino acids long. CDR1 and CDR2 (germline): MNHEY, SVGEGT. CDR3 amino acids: CASSQLAGGFAGELFF.

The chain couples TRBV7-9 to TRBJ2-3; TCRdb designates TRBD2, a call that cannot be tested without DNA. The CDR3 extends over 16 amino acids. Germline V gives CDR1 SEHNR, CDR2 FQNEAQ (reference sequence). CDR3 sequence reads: CASSLGGSRSTDTQYF.

CDR3 loop: CASSLGEGGQPQHF. The chain employs TRBV7-8 and TRBJ1-5. The CDR3 has 14 amino acids. Per germline, CDR1 SGHVS and CDR2 FQNEAQ.

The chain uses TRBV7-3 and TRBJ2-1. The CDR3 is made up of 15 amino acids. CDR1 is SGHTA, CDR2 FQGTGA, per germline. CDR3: CASSSSPTSYNEQFF.

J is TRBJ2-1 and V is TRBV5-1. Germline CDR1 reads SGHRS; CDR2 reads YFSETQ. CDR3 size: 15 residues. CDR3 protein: CASSLSDSSYNEQFF.

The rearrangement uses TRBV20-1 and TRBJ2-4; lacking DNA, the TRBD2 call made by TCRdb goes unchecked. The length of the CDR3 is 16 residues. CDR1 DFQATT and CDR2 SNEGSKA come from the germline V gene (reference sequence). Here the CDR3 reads CSATGPAGLAKNIQYF.

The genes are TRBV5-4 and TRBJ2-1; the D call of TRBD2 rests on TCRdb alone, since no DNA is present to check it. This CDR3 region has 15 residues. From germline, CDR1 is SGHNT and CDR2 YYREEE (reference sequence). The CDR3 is CASSLGGTRDNEQFF.

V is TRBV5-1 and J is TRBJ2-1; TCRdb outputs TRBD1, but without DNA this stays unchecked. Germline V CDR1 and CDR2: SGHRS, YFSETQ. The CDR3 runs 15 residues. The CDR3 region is CASSSTPSGGNEQFF. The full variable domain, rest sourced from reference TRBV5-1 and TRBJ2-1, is KAGVTQTPRYLIKTRGQQVTLSCSPISGHRSVSWYQQTPGQGLQFLFEYFSETQRNKGNFPGRFSGRQFSNSRSEMNVSTLELGDSALYLCASSSTPSGGNEQFFGPGTRLTVL.

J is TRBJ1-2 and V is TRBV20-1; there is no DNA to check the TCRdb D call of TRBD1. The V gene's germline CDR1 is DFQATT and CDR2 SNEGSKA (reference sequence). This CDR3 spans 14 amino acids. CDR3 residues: CSARTGARTYGYTF.

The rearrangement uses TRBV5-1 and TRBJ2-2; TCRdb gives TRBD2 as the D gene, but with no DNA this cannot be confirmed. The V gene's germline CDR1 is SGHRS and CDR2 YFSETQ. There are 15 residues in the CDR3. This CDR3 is CASSPGLAGLGELFF.

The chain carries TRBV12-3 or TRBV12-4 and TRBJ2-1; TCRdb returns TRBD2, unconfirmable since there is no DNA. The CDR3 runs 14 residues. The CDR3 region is CASSPGLAGTEQFF.

The CDR3 sequence is CASSSTGGGEKLFF. V usage is TRBV7-2 and J usage is TRBJ1-4; TCRdb calls TRBD1, which cannot be checked without DNA. The CDR3 contains 14 residues. The V gene's germline CDR1 is SGHTA and CDR2 FQGNSA.

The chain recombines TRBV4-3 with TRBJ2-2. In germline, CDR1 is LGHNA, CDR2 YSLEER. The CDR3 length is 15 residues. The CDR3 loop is CASSQELFRPGELFF.

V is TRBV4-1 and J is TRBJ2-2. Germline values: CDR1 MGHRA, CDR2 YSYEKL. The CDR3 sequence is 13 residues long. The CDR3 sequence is CASSQQEIGELFF.

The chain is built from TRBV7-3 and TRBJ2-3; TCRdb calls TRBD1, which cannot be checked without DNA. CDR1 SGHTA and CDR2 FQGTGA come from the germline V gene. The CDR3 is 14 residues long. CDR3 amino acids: CASSSYRDTDTQYF. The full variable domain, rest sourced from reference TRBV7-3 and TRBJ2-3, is GAGVSQTPSNKVTEKGKYVELRCDPISGHTALYWYRQSLGQGPEFLIYFQGTGAADDSGLPNDRFFAVRPEGSVSTLKIQRTERGDSAVYLCASSSYRDTDTQYFGPGTRLTVL.

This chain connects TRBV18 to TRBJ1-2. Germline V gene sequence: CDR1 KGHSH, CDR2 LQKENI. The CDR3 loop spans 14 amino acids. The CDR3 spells CASSPPRHKDGYTF.

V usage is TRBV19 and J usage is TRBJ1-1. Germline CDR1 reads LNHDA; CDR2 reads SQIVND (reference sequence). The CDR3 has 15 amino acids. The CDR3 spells CASSLTRGASTEAFF.

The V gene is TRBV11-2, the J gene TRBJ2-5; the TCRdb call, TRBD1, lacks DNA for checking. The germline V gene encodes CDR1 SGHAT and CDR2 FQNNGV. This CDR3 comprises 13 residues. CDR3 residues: CASSAQGAETQYF.

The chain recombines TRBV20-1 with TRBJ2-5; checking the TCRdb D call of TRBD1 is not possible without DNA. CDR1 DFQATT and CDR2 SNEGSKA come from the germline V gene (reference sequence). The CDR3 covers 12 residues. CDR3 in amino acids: CCALRGRETQYF.

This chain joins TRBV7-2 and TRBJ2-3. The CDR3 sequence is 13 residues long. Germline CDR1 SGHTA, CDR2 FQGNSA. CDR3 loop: CASSLAPSDTQYF.

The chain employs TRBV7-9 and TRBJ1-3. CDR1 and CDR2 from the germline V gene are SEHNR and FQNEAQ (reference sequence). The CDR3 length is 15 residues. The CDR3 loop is CASSFGRNSGNTIYF.

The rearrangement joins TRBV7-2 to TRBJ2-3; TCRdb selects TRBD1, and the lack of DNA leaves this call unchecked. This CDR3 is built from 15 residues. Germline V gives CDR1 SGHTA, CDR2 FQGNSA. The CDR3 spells CASSSRGGPADTQYF.

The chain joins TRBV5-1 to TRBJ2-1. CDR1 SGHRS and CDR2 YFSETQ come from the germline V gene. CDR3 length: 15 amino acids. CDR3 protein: CASSAAQSSYNEQFF.

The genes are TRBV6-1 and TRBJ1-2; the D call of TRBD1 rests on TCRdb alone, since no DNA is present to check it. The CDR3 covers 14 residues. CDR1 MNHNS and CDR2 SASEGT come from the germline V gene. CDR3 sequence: CASSETGAEGGYTF.